The 14 T cell receptor beta chains given below trace back to one sample, sequenced in a study of blood T cell repertoires in COVID-19. Measured with immunoSEQ multiplex PCR; TCRdb has only the in-frame clones, and not every one. This table holds about 120,000 clones, approximately 82% found once. Sequencing used peripheral blood. The receptors were gathered from a woman over 75 with acute or convalescent COVID-19.

This chain uses TRBV30 with TRBJ1-2; D call uncertain. CDR3 length: 13 residues. V shed 0 bases and J shed 2 bases, with 7 bases lying between them. From germline, CDR1 is GTSNPN and CDR2 SVGIG (reference sequence). The CDR3 DNA reads TGTGCCTGGAGTGTTGACTCAAACTATGGCTACACCTTC. Encoded protein: CAWSVDSNYGYTF.

This chain uses TRBV7-6 with TRBJ2-5; 12 bases are shared with TRBD2. The CDR3 extends over 15 amino acids. Germline V gene sequence: CDR1 SGHVS, CDR2 FNYEAQ. Losses at the gene ends were 4 bases for V and 5 bases for J; bases not matched to a gene: 5. The CDR3 protein is CASSSRLAGVETQYF. The CDR3 DNA follows: TGTGCCAGCAGCTCGCGACTAGCGGGGGTTGAGACCCAGTACTTC. Combining the CDR3 with reference TRBV7-6 and TRBJ2-5 gives the whole variable domain GAGVSQSPRYKVTKRGQDVALRCDPISGHVSLYWYRQALGQGPEFLTYFNYEAQQDKSGLPNDRFSAERPEGSISTLTIQRTEQRDSAMYRCASSSRLAGVETQYFGPGTRLLVL.

This clone was found a few times. The chain uses TRBV5-1 and TRBJ1-2, with 9 bases matching TRBD1. The CDR3 has 16 residues. Per the germline V gene, CDR1 is SGHRS and CDR2 is YFSETQ. After removal of 0 bases from V and 8 bases from J, the junction contained 11 bases not matched to a gene. The CDR3 DNA reads TGCGCCAGCAGCTTGGCCGGGACAGGGACCCAGTGGGGCTACACCTTC. Residues: CASSLAGTGTQWGYTF. The variable domain in full, completed from reference TRBV5-1 and TRBJ1-2, reads KAGVTQTPRYLIKTRGQQVTLSCSPISGHRSVSWYQQTPGQGLQFLFEYFSETQRNKGNFPGRFSGRQFSNSRSEMNVSTLELGDSALYLCASSLAGTGTQWGYTFGSGTRLTVV.

J is TRBJ1-1 and V is TRBV7-9; possible D gene TRBD1, 5 bases. Trimming shortened V by 1 base and J by 6 bases, and 18 bases separated the two germline ends. This CDR3 comprises 16 residues. Germline V gene sequence: CDR1 SEHNR, CDR2 FQNEAQ (reference sequence). CDR3 sequence reads: CASSLGGRVTYSEAFF. For the CDR3, the DNA is TGTGCCAGCAGCTTAGGAGGCAGGGTGACCTACTCTGAAGCTTTCTTT.

The J gene is TRBJ1-3, the V gene TRBV10-3; D is undetermined. The ends were cut back, 4 bases at V and 0 bases at J, with 10 bases in the middle. This CDR3 has 15 amino acids. Per the germline V gene, CDR1 is ENHRY and CDR2 is SYGVKD. For the CDR3, the DNA is TGTGCCATCAGTGCGGGAATCAGCTCTGGAAACACCATATATTTT. Translation gives CAISAGISSGNTIYF.

This clone appeared a few times. This chain connects TRBV5-4 to TRBJ2-5; the match to TRBD2 covers 7 bases. Germline V gene lookup returns CDR1 SGHNT and CDR2 YYREEE (reference sequence). Trimming removed 3 bases from V and 3 bases from J; junction bases left unmatched: 5. This CDR3 contains 14 residues. CDR3 sequence (DNA): TGTGCCAGCAGCTCCCGCGGGAGCGAAGAGACCCAGTACTTC. This codes for CASSSRGSEETQYF.

The V gene is TRBV6-5, the J gene TRBJ1-2; D is unresolved. This CDR3 is 12 amino acids long. Trimming took 7 bases from V and 2 from J, leaving 8 bases between them. Germline V gene data show CDR1 as MNHEY and CDR2 as SVGAGI. As DNA, the CDR3 is TGTGCCAGCACTCCAGTGAACTATGGCTACACCTTC. Its protein product is CASTPVNYGYTF.

The genes are TRBV30 and TRBJ2-1; TRBD1 matches at 9 bases. The CDR3 spans 12 residues. The junction had 5 bases not matched to a gene; V was cut back by 0 bases and J by 14 bases. The germline V gene has CDR1 GTSNPN and CDR2 SVGIG (reference sequence). DNA for the CDR3: TGTGCCTGGAGTGTGGGACAGGGTGGAAAGTTCTTC. This translates into CAWSVGQGGKFF.

J is TRBJ1-1 and V is TRBV2; TRBD1 matches at 9 bases. Germline CDR1 SNHLY, CDR2 FYNNEI. This CDR3 is 14 amino acids long. With V trimmed by 3 bases and J by 4 bases, 3 bases remained unmatched. The CDR3 region has the DNA TGTGCCAGCAGTGAGGGACAGGGACCCACTGAAGCTTTCTTT. As protein: CASSEGQGPTEAFF.

This chain connects TRBV6-1 to TRBJ1-1; 8 bases agree with TRBD1. The germline CDR1 and CDR2 sequences are MNHNS and SASEGT. The CDR3 runs 15 residues. Losses at the gene ends were 1 base for V and 6 bases for J; bases not matched to a gene: 7. The CDR3 spells CASSEGHVQGAEAFF. In DNA form, the CDR3 reads TGTGCCAGCAGTGAAGGTCATGTACAGGGGGCTGAAGCTTTCTTT.

J is TRBJ1-4 and V is TRBV3-1 (or the pseudogene TRBV3-2), with D perhaps TRBD1 (6 bases). The CDR3 length is 16 residues. Per the germline V gene, CDR1 is LGHDT and CDR2 is YNNKEL (reference sequence). Trimming took off 1 base at V and 7 bases at J, with 16 bases between the two ends. DNA of the CDR3: TGTGCCAGCAGCCAAGGATTATTGGGGGCAGGTGAAAAACTGTTTTTT. Translating gives CASSQGLLGAGEKLFF.

The chain is built from TRBV28 and TRBJ1-1; a weak D match, TRBD1 (6 bases). The CDR3 totals 16 residues. The germline gives CDR1 MDHEN, CDR2 SYDVKM. V lost 10 bases to trimming and J lost 4 bases, with 25 bases between them. This CDR3 is CATMKWRGGVGTEAFF. Written as DNA, the CDR3 is TGTGCCACCATGAAGTGGAGGGGGGGTGTTGGCACTGAAGCTTTCTTT.

This rearrangement joins TRBV2 to TRBJ1-3, with D maybe TRBD1 (5 bases). V lost 4 bases to trimming and J lost 1 base, with 14 bases between them. Looked up from germline, CDR1 is SNHLY and CDR2 is FYNNEI. The CDR3 is made up of 16 amino acids. CDR3 protein: CASSGRGQRSGNTIYF. CDR3 DNA: TGTGCCAGCAGTGGGAGAGGACAAAGGTCTGGAAACACCATATATTTT.

J is TRBJ1-2 and V is TRBV4-3, with TRBD1 matching over 7 bases. The V gene end was trimmed by 0 bases and the J gene end by 5 bases; junction bases not matched to a gene: 6. CDR1 LGHNA and CDR2 YSLEER come from the germline V gene. This CDR3 has 15 residues. The CDR3 region has the DNA TGCGCCAGCAGCCAAGAACCCGCAGGGGGGTATGGCTACACCTTC. It encodes CASSQEPAGGYGYTF.